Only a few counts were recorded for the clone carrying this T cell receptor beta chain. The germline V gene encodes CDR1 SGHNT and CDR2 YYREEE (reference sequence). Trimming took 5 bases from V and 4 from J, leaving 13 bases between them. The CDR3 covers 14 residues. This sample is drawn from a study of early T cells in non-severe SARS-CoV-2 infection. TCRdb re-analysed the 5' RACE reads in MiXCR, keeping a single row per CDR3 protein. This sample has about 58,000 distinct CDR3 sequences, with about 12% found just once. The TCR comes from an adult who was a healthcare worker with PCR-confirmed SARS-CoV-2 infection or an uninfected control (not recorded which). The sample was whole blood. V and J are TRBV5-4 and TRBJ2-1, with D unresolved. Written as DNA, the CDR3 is TGTGCCAGCAGTGCTCGCTCGGCATACAATGAGCAGTTCTTC. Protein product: CASSARSAYNEQFF.